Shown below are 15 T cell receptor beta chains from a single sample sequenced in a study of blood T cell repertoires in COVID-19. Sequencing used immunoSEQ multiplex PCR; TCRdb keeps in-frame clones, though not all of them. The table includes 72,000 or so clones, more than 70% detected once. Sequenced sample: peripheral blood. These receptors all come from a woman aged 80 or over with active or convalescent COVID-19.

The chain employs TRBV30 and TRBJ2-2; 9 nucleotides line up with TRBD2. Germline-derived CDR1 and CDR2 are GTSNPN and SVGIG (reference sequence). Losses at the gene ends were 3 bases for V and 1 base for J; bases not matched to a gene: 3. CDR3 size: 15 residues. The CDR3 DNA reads TGTGCCTGGAGGCCTAGCGGGGTGAACACCGGGGAGCTGTTTTTT. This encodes CAWRPSGVNTGELFF.

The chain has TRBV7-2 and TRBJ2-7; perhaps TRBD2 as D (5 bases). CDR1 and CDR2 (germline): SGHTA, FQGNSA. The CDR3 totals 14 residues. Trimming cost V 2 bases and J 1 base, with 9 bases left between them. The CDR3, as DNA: TGTGCCAGCAGCTTAAGTCGGGGATCCTACGAGCAGTACTTC. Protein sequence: CASSLSRGSYEQYF.

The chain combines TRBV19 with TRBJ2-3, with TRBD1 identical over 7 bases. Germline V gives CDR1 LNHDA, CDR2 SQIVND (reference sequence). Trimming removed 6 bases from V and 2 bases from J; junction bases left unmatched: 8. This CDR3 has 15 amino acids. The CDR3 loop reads CASRAQGSYTDTQYF. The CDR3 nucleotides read TGTGCCAGTAGAGCACAGGGGTCCTACACAGATACGCAGTATTTT.

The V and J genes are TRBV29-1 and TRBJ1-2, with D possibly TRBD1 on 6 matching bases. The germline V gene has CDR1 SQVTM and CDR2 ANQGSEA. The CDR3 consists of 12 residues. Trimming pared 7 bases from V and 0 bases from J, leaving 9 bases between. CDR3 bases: TGCAGCGCTTGGACAGCTAACTATGGCTACACCTTC. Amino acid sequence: CSAWTANYGYTF.

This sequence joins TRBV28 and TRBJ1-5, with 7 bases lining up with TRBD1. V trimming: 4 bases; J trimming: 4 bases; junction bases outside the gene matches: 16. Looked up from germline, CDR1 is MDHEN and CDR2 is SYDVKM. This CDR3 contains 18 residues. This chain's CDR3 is CASSSTVFGTVSNQPQHF. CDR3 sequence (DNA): TGTGCCAGCAGTTCGACCGTCTTTGGGACAGTTTCAAATCAGCCCCAGCATTTT.

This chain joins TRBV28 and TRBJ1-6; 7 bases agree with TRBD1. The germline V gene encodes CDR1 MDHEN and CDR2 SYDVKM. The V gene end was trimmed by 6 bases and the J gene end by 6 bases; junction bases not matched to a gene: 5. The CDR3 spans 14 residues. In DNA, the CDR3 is TGTGCCAGCAGGGTTGACAGGGCTAATTCACCCCTCCACTTT. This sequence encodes CASRVDRANSPLHF.

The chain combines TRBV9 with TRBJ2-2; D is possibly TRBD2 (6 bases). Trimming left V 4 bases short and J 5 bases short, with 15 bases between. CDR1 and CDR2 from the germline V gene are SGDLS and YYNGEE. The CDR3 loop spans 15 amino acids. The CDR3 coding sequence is TGTGCCAGCAGCCCTGAACTAGCTGGGACCGGGGAGCTGTTTTTT. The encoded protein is CASSPELAGTGELFF.

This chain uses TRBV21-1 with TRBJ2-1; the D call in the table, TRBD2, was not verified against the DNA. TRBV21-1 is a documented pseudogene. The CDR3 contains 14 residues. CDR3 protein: CASSKERAHNEQFF. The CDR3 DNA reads TGTGCCAGCAGCAAAGAGCGGGCACACAATGAGCAGTTCTTC.

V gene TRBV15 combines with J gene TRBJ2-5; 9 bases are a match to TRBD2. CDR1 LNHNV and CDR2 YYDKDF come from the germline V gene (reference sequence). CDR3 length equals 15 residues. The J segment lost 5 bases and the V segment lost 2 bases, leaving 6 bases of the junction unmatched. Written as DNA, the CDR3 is TGTGCCACCAGCAGACGATGGACTAGCGAGGAGACCCAGTACTTC. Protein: CATSRRWTSEETQYF.

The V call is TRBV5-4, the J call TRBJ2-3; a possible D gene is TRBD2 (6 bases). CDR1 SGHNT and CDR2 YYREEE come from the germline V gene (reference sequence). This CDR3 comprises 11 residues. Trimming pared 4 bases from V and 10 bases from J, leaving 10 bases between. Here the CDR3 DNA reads TGTGCCAGCAGCCGACTAGGTCCGCAGTATTTT. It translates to CASSRLGPQYF.

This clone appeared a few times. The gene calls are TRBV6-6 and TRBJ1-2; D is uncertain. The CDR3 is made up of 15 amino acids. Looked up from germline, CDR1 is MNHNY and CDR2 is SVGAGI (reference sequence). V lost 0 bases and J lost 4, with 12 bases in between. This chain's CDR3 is CASSYSMVGAYGYTF. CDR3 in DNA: TGTGCCAGCAGTTACTCGATGGTAGGAGCCTATGGCTACACCTTC.

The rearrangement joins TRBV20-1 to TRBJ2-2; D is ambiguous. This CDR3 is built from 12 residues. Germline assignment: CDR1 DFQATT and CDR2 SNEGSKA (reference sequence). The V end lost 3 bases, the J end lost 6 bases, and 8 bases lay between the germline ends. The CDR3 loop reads CSASSSAGELFF. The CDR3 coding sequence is TGCAGTGCTAGTTCATCAGCCGGGGAGCTGTTTTTT.

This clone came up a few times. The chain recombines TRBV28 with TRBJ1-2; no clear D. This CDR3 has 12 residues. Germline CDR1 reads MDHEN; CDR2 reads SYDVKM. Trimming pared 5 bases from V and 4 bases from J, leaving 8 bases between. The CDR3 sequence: CASSREFYGYTF. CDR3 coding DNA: TGTGCCAGCAGTCGCGAGTTCTATGGCTACACCTTC.

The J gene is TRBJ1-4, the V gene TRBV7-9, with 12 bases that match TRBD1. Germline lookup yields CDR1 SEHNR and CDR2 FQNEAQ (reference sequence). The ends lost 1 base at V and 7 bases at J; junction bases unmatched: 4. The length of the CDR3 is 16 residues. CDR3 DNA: TGTGCCAGCAGCTTAGGCGGGGACAGGGGGCGTGAAAAACTGTTTTTT. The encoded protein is CASSLGGDRGREKLFF.

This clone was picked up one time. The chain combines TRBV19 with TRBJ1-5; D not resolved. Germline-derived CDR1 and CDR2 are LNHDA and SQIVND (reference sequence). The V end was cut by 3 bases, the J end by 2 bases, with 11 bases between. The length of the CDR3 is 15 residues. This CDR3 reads CASSIQAARNQPQHF. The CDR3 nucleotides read TGTGCCAGTAGTATCCAGGCAGCCCGCAATCAGCCCCAGCATTTT.